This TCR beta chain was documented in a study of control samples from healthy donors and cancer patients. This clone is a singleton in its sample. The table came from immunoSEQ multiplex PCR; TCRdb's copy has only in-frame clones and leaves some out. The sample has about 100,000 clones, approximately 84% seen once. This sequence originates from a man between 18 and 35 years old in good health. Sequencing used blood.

This CDR3 is CASSESSNTIYF. The CDR3 bases are TGTGCCAGCAGTGAATCGAGTAACACCATATATTTT. The chain combines TRBV25-1 with TRBJ1-3, with D hard to call. This CDR3 comprises 12 residues. Per the germline V gene, CDR1 is MGHDK and CDR2 is SYGVNS. Deletions cut 1 base from V and 7 bases from J, with 5 bases between.